One TCR beta chain is described in this entry. The antigen remains undetermined. CDR1 and CDR2 (germline): SEHNR, FQNEAQ (reference sequence). CDR3 size: 13 residues. V was shortened by 5 bases and J by 2 bases, with 7 bases between the two germline ends. This sample stems from a study of T cell repertoires in cytomegalovirus infection. Study context: Based on public TCR beta signatures, there were indications of CMV infection and of a matching HLA type.

MiXCR, run by TCRdb on the reads, gives a single entry per CDR3 protein. The sample gives approximately 1,000,000 distinct CDR3 sequences, approximately 31% of which show up once; over 11% is in the top ten. The sequencing used cultured CD8+ T cells from PBMCs, collected from culture after CMV antigen stimulation. The sequence came from a human donor in good health (CMV status not recorded). Some clones in this sample may be carry-over from other donors' samples. The J gene is TRBJ1-3, the V gene TRBV7-9, with D perhaps matching TRBD1 (5 bases). The CDR3 coding sequence is TGTGCCAGCAGCCCGGACACTGGAAACACCATATATTTT. Encoded protein: CASSPDTGNTIYF. Full variable domain (missing parts from reference TRBV7-9 and TRBJ1-3): DTGVSQNPRHKITKRGQNVTFRCDPISEHNRLYWYRQTLGQGPEFLTYFQNEAQLEKSRLLSDRFSAERPKGSFSTLEIQRTEQGDSAMYLCASSPDTGNTIYFGEGSWLTVV.